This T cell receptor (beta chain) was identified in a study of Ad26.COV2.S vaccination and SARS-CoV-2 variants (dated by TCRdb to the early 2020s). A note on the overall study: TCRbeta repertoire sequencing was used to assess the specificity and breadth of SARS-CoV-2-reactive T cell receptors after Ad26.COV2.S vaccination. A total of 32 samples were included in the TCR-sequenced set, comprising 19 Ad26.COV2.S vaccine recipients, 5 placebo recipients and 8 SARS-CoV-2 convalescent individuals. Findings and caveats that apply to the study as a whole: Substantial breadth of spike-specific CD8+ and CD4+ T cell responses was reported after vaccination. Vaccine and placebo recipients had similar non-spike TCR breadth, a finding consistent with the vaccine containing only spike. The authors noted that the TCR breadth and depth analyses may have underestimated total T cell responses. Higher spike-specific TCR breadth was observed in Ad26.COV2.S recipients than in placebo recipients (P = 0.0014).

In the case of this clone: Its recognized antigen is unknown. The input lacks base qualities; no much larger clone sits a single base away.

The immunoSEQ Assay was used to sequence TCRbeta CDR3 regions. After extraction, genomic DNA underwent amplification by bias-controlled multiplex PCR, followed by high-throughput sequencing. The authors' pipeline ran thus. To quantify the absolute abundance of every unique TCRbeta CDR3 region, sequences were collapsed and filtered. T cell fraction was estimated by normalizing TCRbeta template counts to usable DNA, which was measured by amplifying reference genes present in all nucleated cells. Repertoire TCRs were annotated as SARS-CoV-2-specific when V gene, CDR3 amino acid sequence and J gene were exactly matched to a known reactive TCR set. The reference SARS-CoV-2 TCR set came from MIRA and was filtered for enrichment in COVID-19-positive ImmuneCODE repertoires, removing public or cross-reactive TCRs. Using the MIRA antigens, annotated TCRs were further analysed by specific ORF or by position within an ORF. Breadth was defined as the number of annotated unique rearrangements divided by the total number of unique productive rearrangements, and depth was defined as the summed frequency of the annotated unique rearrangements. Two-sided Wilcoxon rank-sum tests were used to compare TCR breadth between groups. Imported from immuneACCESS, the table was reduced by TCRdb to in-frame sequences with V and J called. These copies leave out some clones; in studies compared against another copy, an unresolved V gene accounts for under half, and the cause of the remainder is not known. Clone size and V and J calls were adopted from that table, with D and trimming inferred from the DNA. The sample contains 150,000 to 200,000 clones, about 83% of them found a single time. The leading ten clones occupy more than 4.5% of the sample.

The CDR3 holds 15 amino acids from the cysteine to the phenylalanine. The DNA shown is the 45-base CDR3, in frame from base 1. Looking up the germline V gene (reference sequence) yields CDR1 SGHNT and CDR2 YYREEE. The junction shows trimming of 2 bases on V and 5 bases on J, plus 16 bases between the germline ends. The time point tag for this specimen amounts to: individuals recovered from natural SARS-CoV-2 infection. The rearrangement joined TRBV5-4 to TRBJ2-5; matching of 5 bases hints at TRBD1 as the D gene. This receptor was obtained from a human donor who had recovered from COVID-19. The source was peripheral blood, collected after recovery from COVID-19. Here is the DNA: TGTGCCAGCAGCTTTGTGGACAAGGTCGGGGAGACCCAGTACTTC. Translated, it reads CASSFVDKVGETQYF. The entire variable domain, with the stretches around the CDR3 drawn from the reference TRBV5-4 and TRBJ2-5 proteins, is ETGVTQSPTHLIKTRGQQVTLRCSSQSGHNTVSWYQQALGQGPQFIFQYYREEENGRGNFPPRFSGLQFPNYSSELNVNALELDDSALYLCASSFVDKVGETQYFGPGTRLLVL.